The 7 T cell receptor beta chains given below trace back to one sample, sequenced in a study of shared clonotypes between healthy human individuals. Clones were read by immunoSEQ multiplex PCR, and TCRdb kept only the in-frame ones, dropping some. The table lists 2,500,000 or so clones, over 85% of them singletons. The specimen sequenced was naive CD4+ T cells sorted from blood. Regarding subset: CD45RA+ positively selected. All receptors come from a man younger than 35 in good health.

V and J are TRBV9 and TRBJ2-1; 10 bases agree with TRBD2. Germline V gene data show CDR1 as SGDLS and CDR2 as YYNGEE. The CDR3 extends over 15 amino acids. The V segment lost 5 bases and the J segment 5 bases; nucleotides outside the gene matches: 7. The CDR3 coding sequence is TGTGCCAGCAGTGTTGGACTAGCGGTTAACAATGAGCAGTTCTTC. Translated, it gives CASSVGLAVNNEQFF.

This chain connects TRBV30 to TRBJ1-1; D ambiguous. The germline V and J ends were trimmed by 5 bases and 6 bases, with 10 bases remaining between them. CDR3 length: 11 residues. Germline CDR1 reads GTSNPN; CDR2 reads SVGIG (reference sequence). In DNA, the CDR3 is TGTGCCTGGGGCGACAAGCCTGAAGCTTTCTTT. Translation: CAWGDKPEAFF.

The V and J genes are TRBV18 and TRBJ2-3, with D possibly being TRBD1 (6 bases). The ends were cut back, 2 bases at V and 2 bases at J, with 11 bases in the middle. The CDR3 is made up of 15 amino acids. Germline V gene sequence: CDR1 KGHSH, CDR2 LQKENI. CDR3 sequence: CASSPAAGVTDTQYF. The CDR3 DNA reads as TGTGCCAGCTCACCAGCGGCAGGGGTCACAGATACGCAGTATTTT.

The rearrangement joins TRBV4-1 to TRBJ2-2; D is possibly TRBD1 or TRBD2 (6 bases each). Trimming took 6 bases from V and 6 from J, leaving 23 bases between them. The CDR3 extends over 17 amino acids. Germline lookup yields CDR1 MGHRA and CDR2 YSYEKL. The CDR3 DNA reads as TGCGCCAGCAGTTTACCCCAAGGGGGGATTAGTGCCGGGGAGCTGTTTTTT. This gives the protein CASSLPQGGISAGELFF.

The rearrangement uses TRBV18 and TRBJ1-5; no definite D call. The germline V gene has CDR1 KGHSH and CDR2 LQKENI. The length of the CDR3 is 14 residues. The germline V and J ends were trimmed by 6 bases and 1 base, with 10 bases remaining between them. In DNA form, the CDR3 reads TGTGCCAGCTCGTCCGAACAAAGCAATCAGCCCCAGCATTTT. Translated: CASSSEQSNQPQHF.

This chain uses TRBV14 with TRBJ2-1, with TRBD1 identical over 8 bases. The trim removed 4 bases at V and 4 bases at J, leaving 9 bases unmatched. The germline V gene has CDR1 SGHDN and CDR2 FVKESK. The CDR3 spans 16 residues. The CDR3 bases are TGTGCCAGCAGCCCCCTCGGACAGGGCGTTTACAATGAGCAGTTCTTC. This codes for CASSPLGQGVYNEQFF.

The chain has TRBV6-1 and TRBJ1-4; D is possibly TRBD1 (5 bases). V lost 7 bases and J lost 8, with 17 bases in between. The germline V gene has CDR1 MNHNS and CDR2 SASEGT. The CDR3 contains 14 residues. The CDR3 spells CASTGSLGGEKLFF. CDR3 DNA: TGTGCCAGCACCGGCAGCCTCGGGGGGGAAAAACTGTTTTTT.